These 10 T cell receptor beta chains came from one sample sequenced in a study of blood T cell repertoires in COVID-19. Assay used: immunoSEQ multiplex PCR; TCRdb lists only in-frame clones, some missing. The sample holds around 200,000 clones, about 86% seen once. Sequenced material: peripheral blood. The source of these receptors is a man aged 60 to 75 who had recovered from COVID-19.

The chain recombines TRBV12-5 with TRBJ1-1; D not certain. CDR1 is LGHNT and CDR2 is FRNRAP in the germline V gene. CDR3 length: 15 amino acids. V lost 2 bases and J lost 4, with 14 bases in between. CDR3 region: CASGLPQVIPTEAFF. The CDR3 DNA sequence: TGTGCTAGTGGTTTGCCTCAGGTGATTCCCACTGAAGCTTTCTTT. The entire variable domain, with the rest obtained from reference TRBV12-5 and TRBJ1-1, is as follows: DARVTQTPRHKVTEMGQEVTMRCQPILGHNTVFWYRQTMMQGLELLAYFRNRAPLDDSGMPKDRFSAEMPDATLATLKIQPSEPRDSAVYFCASGLPQVIPTEAFFGQGTRLTVV.

The rearrangement uses TRBV27 and TRBJ2-3, with 9 bases fitting TRBD1. V lost 5 bases, J lost 3 bases, and 9 bases stayed unmatched. Germline V gives CDR1 MNHEY, CDR2 SMNVEV (reference sequence). This CDR3 spans 16 amino acids. As DNA, the CDR3 is TGTGCCAGCAGTCAGTTGCCGGGACAGGGTACAGATACGCAGTATTTT. Translation: CASSQLPGQGTDTQYF.

Worth noting for this clone: The same CDR3 also results from other DNA sequences found in this sample. The chain links TRBV5-1 to TRBJ1-2; D is unresolved. The CDR3 has 13 amino acids. Germline assignment: CDR1 SGHRS and CDR2 YFSETQ. V was trimmed by 2 bases and J by 2 bases, leaving 7 bases between them. CDR3 nucleotide sequence: TGCGCCAGCAGCTTAGAGGGAAACTATGGCTACACCTTC. It is translated as CASSLEGNYGYTF.

The chain carries TRBV7-3 and TRBJ2-2, with 7 bases identical to TRBD1. This CDR3 is 16 amino acids long. The V and J ends lost 5 bases and 0 bases, in that order; junction bases with no gene match: 6. The germline V gene encodes CDR1 SGHTA and CDR2 FQGTGA. CDR3 bases: TGTGCCAGCAGCCCCCTAGGACAGGCGAACACCGGGGAGCTGTTTTTT. Protein: CASSPLGQANTGELFF.

The rearrangement uses TRBV6-5 and TRBJ2-2, with TRBD1 identical over 7 bases. From germline, CDR1 is MNHEY and CDR2 SVGAGI. With 7 bases clipped from V and 5 bases from J, the junction kept 7 bases outside the gene matches. The CDR3 has 14 residues. CDR3 nucleotide sequence: TGTGCCAGCAAACAGGGGAGAGGGACCGGGGAGCTGTTTTTT. Protein sequence: CASKQGRGTGELFF.

This sequence joins TRBV6-2 or TRBV6-3 and TRBJ2-4; 8 positions match TRBD1. The junction had 10 bases not matched to a gene; V was cut back by 2 bases and J by 7 bases. CDR3 size: 16 residues. CDR1 and CDR2 from the germline V gene are MNHEY and SVGEGT. The CDR3, as DNA: TGTGCCAGCAGTTACCGGGACAGGCATGCGGGTAACATTCAGTACTTC. Its translation is CASSYRDRHAGNIQYF.

The chain carries TRBV7-3 and TRBJ2-7, with a possible D match to TRBD2 (6 bases). Trimming stripped 5 bases from V and 5 bases from J, with 22 bases between. Germline V lookup: CDR1 SGHTA, CDR2 FQGTGA. There are 16 residues in the CDR3. Written as DNA, the CDR3 is TGTGCCAGCAGCCCAACTCCGACTAGGTCCCAGGACGAGCAGTACTTC. The encoded protein is CASSPTPTRSQDEQYF.

This rearrangement joins TRBV6-4 to TRBJ2-3; weak D call: TRBD2 (7 bases). This CDR3 has 14 residues. CDR1 MRHNA and CDR2 SNTAGT come from the germline V gene. The V and J ends lost 2 bases and 6 bases respectively, with 12 bases between them. The CDR3 region is CASSDGGASDTQYF. CDR3 DNA: TGTGCCAGCAGTGACGGGGGGGCCTCGGATACGCAGTATTTT.

V is TRBV2 and J is TRBJ1-6, with 9 positions matching TRBD1. Germline V gives CDR1 SNHLY, CDR2 FYNNEI. Germline trimming cut 6 bases from V and 0 bases from J; bases unmatched to any gene: 3. The CDR3 extends over 16 amino acids. The CDR3 coding sequence is TGTGCCAGCAGCGGGACAGGGAGCTCCTATAATTCACCCCTCCACTTT. Its translation is CASSGTGSSYNSPLHF.

The chain has TRBV13 and TRBJ1-2; possibly TRBD1 for D (6 bases). Germline CDR1 reads PRHDT; CDR2 reads FYEKMQ (reference sequence). The CDR3 length is 17 residues. Trimming took off 2 bases at V and 2 bases at J, with 18 bases between the two ends. CDR3 bases: TGTGCCAGCAGCTTAAGACAGGCCGGGTTTGAGAACTATGGCTACACCTTC. This gives the protein CASSLRQAGFENYGYTF.